The 20 T cell receptor beta chains given below trace back to one sample, sequenced in a study of T cells in women clearing cervical HPV infection. Produced via immunoSEQ multiplex PCR; TCRdb's table is partial and in-frame only. The sample is made up of around 24,000 clones, and the top ten hold around 3.9% of it. Sequenced sample: blood buffy coat. The receptors were gathered from a woman between 18 and 70 years old with a cervical HPV16 infection that either progressed to CIN3+ or cleared (not recorded which).

To note about this clone: The CDR3 extends 3 residues past the end of the read, so its final part is completed from the germline J gene. The rearrangement joins TRBV7-2 to TRBJ2-3; D perhaps matches TRBD1 (6 bases). The CDR3 extends over 14 amino acids. Per germline, CDR1 SGHTA and CDR2 FQGNSA. V dropped 5 bases and J dropped 4 bases, with 13 bases sitting between them. CDR3 amino acids: CASSIAAGADTQYF. CDR3 bases read: TGTGCCAGCAGCATTGCCGCAGGGGCAGATACG.

A remark on this clone: From the germline J gene comes the end of the CDR3, since the read stops 3 residues before it. V usage is TRBV2 and J usage is TRBJ2-3; TRBD2 might be the D (7 bases). The CDR3 contains 15 residues. V lost 4 bases, J lost 4 bases, and 15 bases lay in between. Germline V gene lookup returns CDR1 SNHLY and CDR2 FYNNEI. CDR3 residues: CASSGPTGGADTQYF. The part of the CDR3 DNA that was read is TGTGCCAGCAGTGGTCCCACGGGGGGCGCAGATACG.

As for this clone: The read comes to an end 3 residues before the CDR3 does, leaving the germline J gene to fill in the end. The gene calls are TRBV18 and TRBJ1-1; 7 positions agree with TRBD1. The CDR3 contains 15 residues. J lost 3 bases, V lost 3 bases, and 7 bases had no gene match. Germline assignment: CDR1 KGHSH and CDR2 LQKENI. The covered CDR3 bases are TGTGCCAGCTCACCGACCGACGGACAGGACACTGAA. Protein: CASSPTDGQDTE. The CDR3 reads in full as CASSPTDGQDTEAFF.

To note about this clone: Read sequence stops 3 residues before the CDR3 end, and the germline J gene provides the missing end. The chain joins TRBV2 to TRBJ2-7; TRBD2 agrees at 7 bases. Germline CDR1 and CDR2: SNHLY and FYNNEI. V shed 4 bases, J shed 5 bases, and the junction held 11 bases outside the gene matches. The CDR3 covers 15 residues. The part of the CDR3 DNA that was read is TGTGCCAGCAGTGGCCCCTGGGGGGGGAGAAACGAG. Its translation is CASSGPWGGRNE. The whole CDR3 region reads CASSGPWGGRNEQYF.

Regarding this clone: The DNA ends 3 residues before the CDR3 does, and the rest of the CDR3 is filled in from the germline J gene. The rearrangement links TRBV7-9 to TRBJ2-4; TRBD1 is a possible D gene (6 bases). The CDR3 runs 14 residues. CDR1 is SEHNR and CDR2 is FQNEAQ in the germline V gene (reference sequence). The CDR3 sequence is CASSLGAQGGGQYF. The part of the CDR3 DNA that was read is TGTGCCAGCAGCTTGGGGGCCCAGGGCGGAGGT.

To note about this clone: The CDR3 end falls 3 residues outside the read, so it is completed with the germline J gene. V is TRBV7-3 and J is TRBJ2-1, with 7 bases matching TRBD2. J gave up 2 bases and V 4 bases, and 8 bases lay outside the gene matches. CDR3 length: 16 residues. Germline-derived CDR1 and CDR2 are SGHTA and FQGTGA. Partial CDR3 DNA: TGTGCCAGCAGCTCCCGCGGGGGAGCGGCCTACAATGAG. Translation: CASSSRGGAAYNE. The CDR3 in its entirety is CASSSRGGAAYNEQFF.

A word on this clone: The read halts 3 residues ahead of the CDR3 end, with the missing end drawn from the germline J gene. V usage is TRBV6-2 or TRBV6-3 and J usage is TRBJ2-3, with TRBD1 matching 8 bases. With V trimmed by 8 bases and J by 2 bases, 6 bases remained unmatched. The germline V gene has CDR1 MNHEY and CDR2 SVGEGT. This CDR3 has 14 amino acids. This chain's CDR3 is CASSPGQDTDTQYF. The covered CDR3 bases are TGTGCCAGCTCACCGGGACAGGACACAGATACG.

In terms of frequency, this clone is medium-sized (0.01 to 0.1%). Read data end 3 residues before the CDR3 end; the end is taken from the germline J gene. The chain employs TRBV18 and TRBJ2-2, with D unclear. Per the germline V gene, CDR1 is KGHSH and CDR2 is LQKENI. V lost 4 bases and J lost 10, with 10 bases in between. The CDR3 is 12 amino acids. CDR3 bases read: TGTGCCAGCTCACTCCTCCGCGAGGAG. It yields the protein CASSLLREE. The whole CDR3 protein is CASSLLREELFF.

As concerns this clone: The read stops 3 residues short of the end of the CDR3; the missing end is completed from the germline J gene. The V gene is TRBV7-8, the J gene TRBJ1-5; 7 bases align to TRBD1. CDR1 and CDR2 from the germline V gene are SGHVS and FQNEAQ. CDR3 size: 14 residues. V shed 4 bases and J 4 bases; nucleotides not matched to a gene: 4. CDR3 DNA (partial): TGTGCCAGCAGCTCCGGGACAGTGAATCAGCCC. Translating gives CASSSGTVNQP. The whole CDR3 reads CASSSGTVNQPQHF.

CDR3 bases read: TGTGCCAGCAGCTTAGATGGGAACACTAGCTCCTACGAG. The encoded protein is CASSLDGNTSSYE. The full-length CDR3 reads as CASSLDGNTSSYEAFF. This chain connects TRBV7-6 to TRBJ1-1, with no clear D. Read data end 3 residues before the CDR3 end; the end is taken from the germline J gene. CDR3 length: 16 amino acids. Looked up from germline, CDR1 is SGHVS and CDR2 is FNYEAQ.

In the case of this clone: The read terminates 3 residues ahead of where the CDR3 ends, so the germline J gene completes it. The chain uses TRBV19 and TRBJ2-7, with D possibly TRBD2 on 6 matching bases. V dropped 5 bases and J dropped 2 bases, with 13 bases sitting between them. The CDR3 length is 14 residues. Germline CDR1 LNHDA, CDR2 SQIVND (reference sequence). CDR3 loop: CASSGAGFPYEQYF. The CDR3 DNA, read in part, is TGTGCCAGTAGTGGAGCGGGTTTCCCCTACGAG.

In the case of this clone: Read sequence stops 3 residues before the CDR3 end, and the germline J gene provides the missing end. The genes are TRBV14 and TRBJ1-2; no reliable D call. The CDR3 has 11 amino acids. The V gene's germline CDR1 is SGHDN and CDR2 FVKESK. The CDR3 DNA, read in part, is TGTGCCAGCAGCCAAGTAAGCGAC. Amino acids: CASSQVSD. In full, the CDR3 reads CASSQVSDYTF. The complete variable domain, with remaining parts taken from reference TRBV14 and TRBJ1-2, reads EAGVTQFPSHSVIEKGQTVTLRCDPISGHDNLYWYRRVMGKEIKFLLHFVKESKQDESGMPNNRFLAERTGGTYSTLKVQPAELEDSGVYFCASSQVSDYTFGSGTRLTVV.

Points on this clone: The CDR3 is cut off 3 residues early in the read; its end comes from the germline J gene. The chain is built from TRBV12-5 and TRBJ2-3; 12 nucleotides agree with TRBD2. CDR1 is LGHNT and CDR2 is FRNRAP in the germline V gene. The CDR3 has 17 residues. The CDR3 is CASGLASLAGGKETQYF. CDR3 DNA (partial): TGTGCTAGTGGTTTGGCTTCCCTAGCGGGGGGGAAGGAGACG.

As regards this clone: Read coverage stops 3 residues before the CDR3 terminus; the germline J gene supplies the remainder. V usage is TRBV10-2 and J usage is TRBJ1-1; no firm D call. Looked up from germline, CDR1 is WSHSY and CDR2 is SAAADI. V was pared by 10 bases and J by 1 base, with 19 bases between. This CDR3 contains 15 residues. The CDR3 DNA, read in part, is TGCGCCATCAAAGTTTCGCCAGACAAGAACACTGAA. Protein sequence: CAIKVSPDKNTE. The CDR3 in its entirety is CAIKVSPDKNTEAFF.

Comment on this clone: The read ends 3 residues shy of where the CDR3 ends; the end is completed using the germline J gene. This chain uses TRBV6-1 with TRBJ2-4; possible D gene TRBD2, 5 bases. Per the germline V gene, CDR1 is MNHNS and CDR2 is SASEGT. The CDR3 consists of 16 residues. Here the CDR3 reads CASSETSLGGIYGQYF. Partial CDR3 DNA: TGTGCCAGCAGTGAAACCAGTCTAGGAGGCATCTATGGT.

Note on this clone: The read ends 3 residues shy of where the CDR3 ends; the end is completed using the germline J gene. This sequence joins TRBV13 and TRBJ1-1; possible D gene TRBD1, 6 bases. Germline CDR1 PRHDT, CDR2 FYEKMQ (reference sequence). Trimming removed 5 bases from V and 2 bases from J, with 15 bases in between. The CDR3 is 15 amino acids. CDR3 protein: CASSNSGQKNTEAFF. CDR3 bases read: TGTGCCAGCAGCAACAGTGGACAGAAAAACACTGAA.

To note about this clone: The read halts 3 residues ahead of the CDR3 end, with the missing end drawn from the germline J gene. The V call is TRBV10-3, the J call TRBJ2-6; 7 positions match TRBD1. This CDR3 comprises 17 residues. Trimming cost V 4 bases and J 0 bases; bases outside gene matches: 6. Germline V gene sequence: CDR1 ENHRY, CDR2 SYGVKD. The chain's CDR3 is CAISGGQVSSGANVLTF. The sequenced part of the CDR3 DNA is TGTGCCATCAGTGGCGGACAGGTTAGCTCTGGGGCCAACGTC.

On this clone itself: The read halts 3 residues ahead of the CDR3 end, with the missing end drawn from the germline J gene. The chain combines TRBV4-2 with TRBJ1-6; D is unclear. Germline CDR1 LGHNA, CDR2 YNFKEQ. This CDR3 region has 14 residues. V lost 0 bases and J 8 bases, leaving 8 bases between the germline ends. The covered CDR3 bases are TGTGCCAGCAGCCAAGAGGTGCGGGATTCACCC. It translates to CASSQEVRDSP. From start to end, the CDR3 is CASSQEVRDSPLHF.

Turning to this clone: The read gets to within 3 residues of the CDR3 end, and the germline J gene fills in the rest. The chain combines TRBV18 with TRBJ1-5, with TRBD1 as a possible D gene (6 bases). Germline lookup yields CDR1 KGHSH and CDR2 LQKENI. The CDR3 consists of 15 residues. V was pared by 3 bases and J by 8 bases, with 17 bases between. The CDR3 protein is CASSPASGGGEPQHF. The part of the CDR3 DNA that was read is TGTGCCAGCTCACCCGCTAGCGGGGGCGGAGAGCCC.

About this clone itself: The read finishes 3 residues shy of the CDR3 end, and the germline J gene is used to complete it. The chain employs TRBV20-1 and TRBJ2-5; 9 nucleotides agree with TRBD2. The trim removed 0 bases at V and 1 base at J, leaving 24 bases unmatched. The CDR3 contains 22 residues. Per the germline V gene, CDR1 is DFQATT and CDR2 is SNEGSKA (reference sequence). The sequenced part of the CDR3 DNA is TGCAGTGCTAGAGATCTTGAAGGGAGTGATAGCGGGGGCCCCTCGCCCCAAGAGACC. It translates to CSARDLEGSDSGGPSPQET. The CDR3 in its entirety is CSARDLEGSDSGGPSPQETQYF.